This section outlines one T cell receptor (beta chain) sequence together with its context. Its binding antigen is unknown. No base qualities exist here, and no much larger clone lies one base off it. Library creation used the immunoSEQ multiplex PCR assay. For most patients, genomic DNA was isolated with the Qiagen DNeasy Blood and Tissue Kit and shipped frozen to Adaptive Biotechnologies for TCR sequencing. Adaptive Biotechnologies carried out high-throughput TCR-beta CDR3 sequencing of genomic DNA for most patients. The original pipeline was this. Adaptive's ImmunoSEQ software supplied the TCR sequencing data for 15 to 20 patients, while MiXCR and VDJtools were used to process a few other patients. To correct CD4 versus CD8 sorting errors, any sequence found in both subsets at a frequency ratio below 5:1 was removed. CDR3 nucleotide sequences shared between donor and recipient were removed because the origin of such sequences could not be assigned. Alloreactive clones required at least 2-fold expansion over unstimulated cells and minimum CFSE-low frequency of 0.002% (template counts) or 0.001% (read counts). Mappable clones were those detected in sequenced pre-transplant spleen, lymph node, or MLR CFSE-low populations of the donor or recipient. Cumulative frequency of alloreactive clones was calculated as a percentage of all sequences weighted by copy number. What TCRdb holds here is the immuneACCESS table cut down to in-frame rearrangements. Part of the clones is not present; checked against another copy, under half of the missing clones reflect an unresolved V gene, and the others are unexplained. D and trimming were read from the DNA, whereas the V and J calls and clone size are those reported in that table. Counted in this sample were around 100,000 clones; just under 95% of them appeared once. The leading ten clones occupy approximately 1% of the sample.

These data come from a study of graft-versus-host responses after intestinal transplantation (dated by TCRdb to the early 2020s). Concerning the study at large: Recipients received multivisceral, liver-intestinal, or isolated intestinal transplants. Every recipient was given anti-thymocyte globulin induction, then maintenance tacrolimus and steroids for 2 to 4 years. After intestinal transplantation, graft-versus-host and host-versus-graft alloreactive T cell clones were followed in the graft, circulation and bone marrow using bulk TCR-beta CDR3 sequencing. Alloreactive clones were identified by sequencing pre-transplant mixed lymphocyte reaction products and comparing these products with unstimulated pre-transplant donor and recipient T cells. A cohort of under 30 intestinal transplant recipients, including one retransplant, was enrolled, and a few patients lacking pretransplant specimens were excluded. A peak of at least 4% donor T cells among recipient peripheral blood mononuclear cells was the definition used for donor T cell macrochimerism. Samples from a few later patients were sequenced in-house on an Illumina MiSeq with MiXCR processing rather than by the commercial service. Summary of the overall study and its limitations: The relatively low number and heterogeneity of intestinal transplant patients limited the conclusions. Patients with donor T cell macrochimerism had high GvH to HvG T cell clonal ratios in their allografts. GvH clones were detected in recipient bone marrow, and some of these GvH clones were observed earlier in ileal mucosa or blood, consistent with an intestinal mucosal origin. Peak levels of circulating GvH clones were associated with declines in HvG clones early after transplant.

In light of the paper, this sample's time point label describes: cells obtained before transplantation from donor or recipient. CD3+CD4+ and CD3+CD8+ populations were FACS-sorted from unstimulated pre-transplant donor and recipient cells taken from spleen or lymph nodes. CDR1 GTSNPN and CDR2 SVGIG were looked up in the germline V gene (reference sequence). The germline V end is reduced by 2 bases and the J end by 8 bases; junction bases left unmatched: 14. From the cysteine up to the phenylalanine, the CDR3 has a length of 16 residues. Only the CDR3 DNA is retained, 48 bases long and in frame from the first base.

The sequencing used unstimulated CD8+ T cells sorted from spleen or lymph node cells, collected before transplant. The receptor was isolated from a human donor who was the organ donor for an intestinal transplant. The rearrangement combines TRBV30 with TRBJ2-1, and TRBD2 aligns with 8 junction nucleotides. The DNA reads TGTGCCTGGAGTTGGGGAGCGGGAGAGATAGGGCATGAGCAGTTCTTC. This encodes CAWSWGAGEIGHEQFF.